This T cell receptor beta chain was found in a study of Tregs in tolerant kidney transplant recipients. Findings of the study overall: For some patients, primers changed over time, blocking nucleotide-level comparison.

A word on this clone: The antigen remains unidentified.

V was shortened by 0 bases and J by 7 bases, with 18 bases between the two germline ends. The CDR3 has 16 residues. Germline V gives CDR1 SGHRS, CDR2 YFSETQ. Sequenced by immunoSEQ multiplex PCR; TCRdb stores in-frame clones only, minus some. The table lists about 110,000 clones, nearly 90% of them singletons. This receptor was obtained from a human donor who received a combined kidney and bone marrow transplant. Sample: CD4+ T cells from blood, taken before the transplant. The chain recombines TRBV5-1 with TRBJ2-3; D may be TRBD1 (6 bases). CDR3 amino acids: CASSLAGRGNQNTQYF. In DNA form, the CDR3 reads TGCGCCAGCAGCTTGGCGGGCAGGGGTAATCAAAATACGCAGTATTTT.